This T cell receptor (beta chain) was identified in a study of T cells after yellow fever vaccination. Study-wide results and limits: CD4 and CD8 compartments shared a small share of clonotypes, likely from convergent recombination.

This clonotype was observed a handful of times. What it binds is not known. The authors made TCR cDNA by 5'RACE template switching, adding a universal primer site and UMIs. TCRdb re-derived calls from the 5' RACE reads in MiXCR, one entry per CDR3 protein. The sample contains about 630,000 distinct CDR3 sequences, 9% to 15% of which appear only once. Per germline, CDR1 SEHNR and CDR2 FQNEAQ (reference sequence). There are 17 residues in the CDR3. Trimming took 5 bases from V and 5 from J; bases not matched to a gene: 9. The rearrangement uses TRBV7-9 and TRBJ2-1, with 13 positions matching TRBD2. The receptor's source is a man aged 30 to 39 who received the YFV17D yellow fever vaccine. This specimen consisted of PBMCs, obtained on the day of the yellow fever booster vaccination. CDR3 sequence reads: CASSPGLAGPSNNEQFF. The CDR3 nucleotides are TGTGCCAGCAGCCCGGGACTAGCGGGACCCTCGAACAATGAGCAGTTCTTC.